This TCR beta chain was identified in a study of identical twins. All of the donors were Caucasians in good health. Template switching added a universal primer binding site, and final cDNA carried unique molecular identifiers. TCRdb reprocessed the 5' RACE reads with MiXCR, giving one entry per CDR3 protein. Of some 760,000 distinct CDR3 sequences in the sample, roughly 18% are singletons; the top ten hold about an eighth. Germline loops: CDR1 SGHDN, CDR2 FVKESK. This CDR3 contains 15 residues. V lost 0 bases, J lost 4 bases, and 11 bases lay in between. These same data were also listed under a study on T cells expressing NK-cell markers.

The clonotype comes from a woman between 18 and 29 years old in good health. The V call is TRBV14, the J call TRBJ2-3, with D possibly matching TRBD1 (6 bases). Sequencing was performed on PBMCs. CDR3 sequence: CASSQEGARADTQYF. In DNA, the CDR3 is TGTGCCAGCAGCCAAGAGGGGGCCCGGGCAGATACGCAGTATTTT.